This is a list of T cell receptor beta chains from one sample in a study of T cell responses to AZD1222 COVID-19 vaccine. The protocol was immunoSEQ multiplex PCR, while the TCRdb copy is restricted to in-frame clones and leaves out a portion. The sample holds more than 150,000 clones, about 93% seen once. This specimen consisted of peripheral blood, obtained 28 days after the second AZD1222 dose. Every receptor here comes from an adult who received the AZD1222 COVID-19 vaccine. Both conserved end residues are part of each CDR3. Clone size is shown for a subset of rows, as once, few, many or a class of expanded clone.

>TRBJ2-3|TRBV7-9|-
CASSLASRGRRDTQYF
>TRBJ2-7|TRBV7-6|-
CASSHRDSSSYEQYF
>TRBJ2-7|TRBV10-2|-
CASSGAGWREPAYEQYF
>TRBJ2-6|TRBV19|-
CASSITQGSGANVLTF
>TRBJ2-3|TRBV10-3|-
CAITRSLGGTSSTDTQYF
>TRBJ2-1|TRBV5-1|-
CASSLGSGGWNEQFF
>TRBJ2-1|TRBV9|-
CASSVGGVYNEQFF
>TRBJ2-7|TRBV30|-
CAWELRTGGYEQYF
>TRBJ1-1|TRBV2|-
CASSNQAGGGTEAFF
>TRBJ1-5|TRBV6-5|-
CASSTWADQPQHF
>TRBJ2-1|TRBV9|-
CASSVVGRGREGEQFF
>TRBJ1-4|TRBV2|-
CASSDGQGDEKLFF
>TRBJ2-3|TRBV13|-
CASSLGLATDTQYF
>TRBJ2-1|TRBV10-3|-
CAISAQPYNEQFF
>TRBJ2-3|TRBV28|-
CASSSLSGTMKTDTQYF
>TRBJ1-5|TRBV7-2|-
CASSLGDGGNQPQHF
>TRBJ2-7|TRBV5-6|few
CASSLSGGEQYF
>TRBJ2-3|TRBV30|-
CAWSVFGPPPTSGRADTQYF
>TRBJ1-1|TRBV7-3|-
CASSSPPNTEAFF
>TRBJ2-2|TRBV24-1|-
CATSDAAGLPGELFF
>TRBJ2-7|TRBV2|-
CASSERGRSKYF
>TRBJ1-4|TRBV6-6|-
CASSSTGTGVLFF
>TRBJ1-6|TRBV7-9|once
CASSFSSESPLHF
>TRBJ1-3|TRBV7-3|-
CASSLRGITGNTIYF
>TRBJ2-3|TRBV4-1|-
CASSQRWPDTQYF
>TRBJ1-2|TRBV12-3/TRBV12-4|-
CASSLQNYGYTF
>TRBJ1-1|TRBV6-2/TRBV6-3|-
CASSYRGRGLGTEAFF
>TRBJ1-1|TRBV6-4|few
CASSEGRDFNTEAFF
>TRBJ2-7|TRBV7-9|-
CASSPIKGASYEQYF
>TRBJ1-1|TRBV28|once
CASSLQGATEAFF
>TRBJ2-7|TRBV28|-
CASRRYYEQYF
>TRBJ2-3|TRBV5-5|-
CASSFLGGGEVDTQYF
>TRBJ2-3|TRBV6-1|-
CASSDSGGRTDTQYF
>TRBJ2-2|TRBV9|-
CASSTRTSSGTGELFF
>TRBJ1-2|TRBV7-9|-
CASSFTGGYGYTF
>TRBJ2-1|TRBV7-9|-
CASSAYRVEFRNEQFF
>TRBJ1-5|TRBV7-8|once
CASSQGGDQPQHF
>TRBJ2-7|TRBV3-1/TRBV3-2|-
CASSQRGRDPYEQYF
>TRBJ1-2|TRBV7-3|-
CASSSTRDSTGYTF
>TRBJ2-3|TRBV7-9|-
CASSPSVAASTDTQYF
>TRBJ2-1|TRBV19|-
CASWTYNEQFF
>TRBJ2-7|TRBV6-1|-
CASSEPPGQGAYEQYF
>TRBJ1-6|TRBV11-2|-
CASSLVGQGNSPLHF
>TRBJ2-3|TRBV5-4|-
CASSVGLAGGDTQYF
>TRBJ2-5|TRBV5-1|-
CASRGGGETQYF
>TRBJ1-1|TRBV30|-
CAWRGAGAQIAAFF
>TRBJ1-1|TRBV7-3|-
CASSLNAAVNTEAFF
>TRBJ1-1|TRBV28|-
CASSQGRRTEAFF
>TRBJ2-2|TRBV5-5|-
CASSLASGGASGTGELFF
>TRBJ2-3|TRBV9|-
CASSVTLGSDTQYF
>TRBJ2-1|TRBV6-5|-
CASSFGLAGVGYEQFF
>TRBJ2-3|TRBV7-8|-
CASSSRKGTPLYF
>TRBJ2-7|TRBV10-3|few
CAISQNYEQYF
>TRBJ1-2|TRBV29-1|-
CSVVPGNYGYTF
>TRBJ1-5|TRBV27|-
CASSLSPAGSNQPQHF
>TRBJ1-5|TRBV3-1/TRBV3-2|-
CASSQEGGRSQPQHF
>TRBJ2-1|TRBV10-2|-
CASSGYNEQFF